This passage covers 16 T cell receptor beta chains from one sample sequenced in a study of blood T cell repertoires in COVID-19. Sequencing was performed with immunoSEQ multiplex PCR; in TCRdb, only in-frame clones are kept and a portion is missing. The repertoire holds more than 300,000 clones, roughly 90% seen once, with around 0.94% in the top ten. The source material was PBMCs or T cells enriched from blood (not recorded which). The origin of the receptors is a woman between 35 and 50 years old who had been exposed to COVID-19.

The V and J genes are TRBV7-6 and TRBJ1-5; possible D gene TRBD1, 6 bases. Germline values: CDR1 SGHVS, CDR2 FNYEAQ. Trimming stripped 5 bases from V and 2 bases from J, with 19 bases between. The CDR3 length is 17 residues. The chain's CDR3 is CASSPGPRGAGNQPQHF. The CDR3, as DNA: TGTGCCAGCAGCCCAGGGCCCAGGGGAGCGGGCAATCAGCCCCAGCATTTT.

The chain carries TRBV7-9 and TRBJ2-5; tentatively, D is TRBD1 (6 bases). The germline CDR1 and CDR2 sequences are SEHNR and FQNEAQ (reference sequence). The CDR3 length is 13 residues. V dropped 2 bases and J dropped 10 bases, with 14 bases sitting between them. The DNA for the CDR3 is TGTGCCAGCAGCTTACCGATCAAGGGGGTCCAGTACTTC. It codes for CASSLPIKGVQYF.

The chain links TRBV15 to TRBJ2-3; D is uncertain. Trimming took 0 bases from V and 1 from J, leaving 5 bases between them. Germline lookup yields CDR1 LNHNV and CDR2 YYDKDF (reference sequence). The CDR3 is 14 residues long. For the CDR3, the DNA is TGTGCCACCAGCAGAGACCTAGGCACAGATACGCAGTATTTT. Its translation is CATSRDLGTDTQYF.

This chain connects TRBV2 to TRBJ1-2; 7 nucleotides agree with TRBD1. The V and J ends lost 6 bases and 4 bases, in that order; junction bases with no gene match: 5. The CDR3 extends over 13 amino acids. Per germline, CDR1 SNHLY and CDR2 FYNNEI. CDR3 DNA: TGTGCCAGCAGCCCCGACAGGGCCTATGGCTACACCTTC. Amino acid sequence: CASSPDRAYGYTF.

J is TRBJ2-1 and V is TRBV18, with TRBD1 as a possible D gene (7 bases). Germline-derived CDR1 and CDR2 are KGHSH and LQKENI. This CDR3 spans 15 amino acids. Trimming pared 3 bases from V and 3 bases from J, leaving 12 bases between. The CDR3 loop reads CASSPRQGLYNEQFF. CDR3 coding DNA: TGTGCCAGCTCACCTAGACAGGGACTCTACAATGAGCAGTTCTTC.

The genes are TRBV11-2 and TRBJ1-4; D might be TRBD1 (6 bases). Germline lookup yields CDR1 SGHAT and CDR2 FQNNGV. Trimming took 5 bases from V and 1 from J, leaving 20 bases between them. This CDR3 comprises 18 residues. In DNA, the CDR3 is TGTGCCAGCAGCCCTATTCCCGGAGAACAGGGAACTAATGAAAAACTGTTTTTT. Amino acid sequence: CASSPIPGEQGTNEKLFF.

The chain carries TRBV4-1 and TRBJ2-1; D ambiguous. The V end lost 0 bases, the J end lost 7 bases, and 10 bases lay between the germline ends. The CDR3 loop spans 14 amino acids. Germline assignment: CDR1 MGHRA and CDR2 YSYEKL. The CDR3, as DNA: TGCGCCAGCAGCCAAGATCCTACGCGGAATGAGCAGTTCTTC. Encoded protein: CASSQDPTRNEQFF.

A few counts support this clone. This rearrangement joins TRBV15 to TRBJ1-4, with a weak D call TRBD1 (6 bases). Germline CDR1 is LNHNV and CDR2 is YYDKDF (reference sequence). Trimming shortened V by 5 bases and J by 0 bases, and 10 bases separated the two germline ends. The CDR3 is 15 amino acids. CDR3 amino acids: CATSVDSSTNEKLFF. The DNA for the CDR3 is TGTGCCACCAGCGTGGACAGCTCAACTAATGAAAAACTGTTTTTT.

The rearrangement uses TRBV4-3 and TRBJ1-2; the match to TRBD1 covers 7 bases. The CDR3 covers 14 residues. Germline V gene sequence: CDR1 LGHNA, CDR2 YSLEER. Losses at the gene ends were 3 bases for V and 2 bases for J; bases not matched to a gene: 3. The CDR3 DNA is TGCGCCAGCAGCCAGGACAGGAAAAACTATGGCTACACCTTC. As protein: CASSQDRKNYGYTF.

The gene calls are TRBV5-1 and TRBJ2-5, with 12 bases identical to TRBD2. Trimming cost V 3 bases and J 4 bases; bases outside gene matches: 10. CDR1 is SGHRS and CDR2 is YFSETQ in the germline V gene. The CDR3 contains 17 residues. The CDR3 spells CASSSARLAGEGETQYF. DNA for the CDR3: TGCGCCAGCAGCTCCGCAAGACTAGCGGGAGAGGGAGAGACCCAGTACTTC.

This chain uses TRBV5-1 with TRBJ2-3, with D perhaps TRBD1 (6 bases). CDR3 length equals 15 residues. V was trimmed by 0 bases and J by 2 bases, leaving 10 bases between them. CDR1 is SGHRS and CDR2 is YFSETQ in the germline V gene. DNA of the CDR3: TGCGCCAGCAGCTTGGGGGGGCGGAACACAGATACGCAGTATTTT. Protein: CASSLGGRNTDTQYF.

This clone has only one observation. V usage is TRBV3-1 (or the pseudogene TRBV3-2) and J usage is TRBJ2-1, with TRBD2 matching over 13 bases. Germline values: CDR1 LGHDT, CDR2 YNNKEL (reference sequence). The CDR3 runs 16 residues. V gave up 0 bases and J gave up 6 bases; unmatched junction bases: 2. CDR3 sequence: CASSQEGTSGANEQFF. For the CDR3, the DNA is TGTGCCAGCAGCCAAGAGGGGACTAGCGGGGCCAATGAGCAGTTCTTC.

This chain links TRBV2 with TRBJ1-2; tentative D call: TRBD1 (6 bases). This CDR3 is 12 amino acids long. Germline assignment: CDR1 SNHLY and CDR2 FYNNEI. Trimming took 7 bases from V and 6 from J, leaving 12 bases between them. The CDR3 here is CASTSNRDGYTF. The DNA of the CDR3 is TGTGCCAGCACGTCTAACAGGGATGGCTACACCTTC.

The rearrangement uses TRBV7-3 and TRBJ2-2; 13 nucleotides line up with TRBD2. The CDR3 has 18 amino acids. Germline V CDR1 and CDR2: SGHTA, FQGTGA. V trimming: 3 bases; J trimming: 6 bases; junction bases outside the gene matches: 10. The CDR3 DNA follows: TGTGCCAGCAGCTTTTTTCCTGGGACTAGCGGGGTGGCCGGGGAGCTGTTTTTT. This sequence encodes CASSFFPGTSGVAGELFF.

The chain uses TRBV5-4 and TRBJ1-1; 9 positions match TRBD1. Germline-derived CDR1 and CDR2 are SGHNT and YYREEE (reference sequence). J gave up 3 bases and V 4 bases, and 7 bases lay outside the gene matches. This CDR3 contains 15 residues. The CDR3 loop reads CASSPPGTGYTEAFF. The DNA for the CDR3 is TGTGCCAGCAGCCCCCCCGGGACAGGGTACACTGAAGCTTTCTTT.

This clone appeared once. This chain links TRBV7-9 with TRBJ2-3, with 8 bases that match TRBD2. CDR1 and CDR2 from the germline V gene are SEHNR and FQNEAQ (reference sequence). Unmatched junction bases numbered 19, after V lost 6 bases and J lost 5 bases. This CDR3 region has 18 residues. CDR3 sequence reads: CASRGREGLLGVEDTQYF. CDR3 bases: TGTGCCAGCAGGGGACGGGAGGGCCTGCTCGGAGTAGAAGATACGCAGTATTTT.